Following are 27 T cell receptor beta chains from one sample sequenced in a study of blood T cell repertoires in COVID-19. Using immunoSEQ multiplex PCR, the repertoire was profiled, and TCRdb retains in-frame clones only, with some absent. The sample includes approximately 220,000 clones, roughly 80% of them seen just once. The sequencing sample was made of PBMCs or T cells enriched from blood (not recorded which). These receptors were obtained from a woman aged 40-49 years who had been exposed to COVID-19.

The table lists this clone with a few counts. The genes are TRBV15 and TRBJ2-1; the match to TRBD2 covers 9 bases. Germline V CDR1 and CDR2: LNHNV, YYDKDF (reference sequence). J lost 8 bases, V lost 0 bases, and 2 bases had no gene match. The CDR3 has 14 residues. This chain's CDR3 is CATSRELAGDEQFF. CDR3 nucleotide sequence: TGTGCCACCAGCAGAGAACTAGCGGGCGATGAGCAGTTCTTC. Combining the CDR3 with reference TRBV15 and TRBJ2-1 gives the whole variable domain DAMVIQNPRYQVTQFGKPVTLSCSQTLNHNVMYWYQQKSSQAPKLLFHYYDKDFNNEADTPDNFQSRRPNTSFCFLDIRSPGLGDTAMYLCATSRELAGDEQFFGPGTRLTVL.

The rearrangement links TRBV7-9 to TRBJ2-2; 7 bases map to TRBD1. V shed 2 bases, J shed 6 bases, and the junction held 6 bases outside the gene matches. CDR3 size: 15 residues. CDR1 is SEHNR and CDR2 is FQNEAQ in the germline V gene (reference sequence). The CDR3 region is CASSLKGGEAGELFF. DNA of the CDR3: TGTGCCAGCAGCTTAAAAGGGGGCGAGGCCGGGGAGCTGTTTTTT.

The gene calls are TRBV4-2 and TRBJ2-1; D might be TRBD1 (6 bases). The ends were cut back, 0 bases at V and 4 bases at J, with 10 bases in the middle. Per germline, CDR1 LGHNA and CDR2 YNFKEQ. The CDR3 loop spans 15 amino acids. CDR3 loop: CASSQDTDSYNEQFF. CDR3 in DNA: TGTGCCAGCAGCCAAGATACGGACAGTTACAATGAGCAGTTCTTC.

V gene TRBV7-2 combines with J gene TRBJ2-7, with 7 bases lining up with TRBD2. Germline CDR1 is SGHTA and CDR2 is FQGNSA. V lost 3 bases to trimming and J lost 4 bases; unmatched junction nucleotides: 15. The CDR3 has 17 residues. CDR3 protein: CASSLVGEGLWGYEQYF. The CDR3 nucleotides read TGTGCCAGCAGCTTGGTAGGGGAGGGGTTGTGGGGTTACGAGCAGTACTTC.

This chain connects TRBV4-2 to TRBJ2-5; 13 bases fit TRBD2. Germline CDR1 LGHNA, CDR2 YNFKEQ. The V and J ends lost 4 bases and 3 bases, in that order; junction bases with no gene match: 11. This CDR3 region has 18 residues. CDR3 sequence: CASSRYHGTSGGEETQYF. In DNA form, the CDR3 reads TGTGCCAGCAGCCGATATCACGGAACTAGCGGGGGGGAAGAGACCCAGTACTTC.

The chain recombines TRBV12-3 or TRBV12-4 with TRBJ1-2, with TRBD1 matching 9 bases. V lost 5 bases to trimming and J lost 5 bases; unmatched junction nucleotides: 3. The CDR3 consists of 13 residues. This chain's CDR3 is CASSKDRGYGYTF. The CDR3 DNA sequence: TGTGCCAGCAGTAAGGACAGGGGTTATGGCTACACCTTC.

This chain connects TRBV14 to TRBJ1-2; D not resolved. V gave up 1 base and J gave up 2 bases, with 11 bases separating them. Germline V CDR1 and CDR2: SGHDN, FVKESK. The CDR3 runs 15 residues. In DNA, the CDR3 is TGTGCCAGCAGCCAAGTTGGGCCTACCAACTATGGCTACACCTTC. Amino acid sequence: CASSQVGPTNYGYTF.

This chain uses TRBV28 with TRBJ2-7, with a weak D call TRBD2 (6 bases). Germline V gives CDR1 MDHEN, CDR2 SYDVKM. Trimming cost V 5 bases and J 4 bases, with 12 bases left between them. There are 13 residues in the CDR3. Here the CDR3 DNA reads TGTGCCAGCAGTACCGCCGGAGGGTACGAGCAGTACTTC. Translation: CASSTAGGYEQYF.

The J gene is TRBJ1-5, the V gene TRBV3-1 (or the pseudogene TRBV3-2); tentative D call: TRBD1 (5 bases). Trimming cost V 6 bases and J 6 bases, with 12 bases left between them. Germline CDR1 and CDR2: LGHDT and YNNKEL (reference sequence). The CDR3 covers 13 residues. CDR3 DNA: TGTGCCAGCAGTTCAGGGCAAGGTCAGCCCCAGCATTTT. Amino acids: CASSSGQGQPQHF.

As DNA, the CDR3 is TGTGCCAGCAGCCCCGTCGTCTCGTCGGACACTGAAGCTTTCTTT. It is translated as CASSPVVSSDTEAFF. V and J are TRBV3-1 (or the pseudogene TRBV3-2) and TRBJ1-1; D call uncertain. The V gene lost 4 bases and the J gene lost 3 bases, with 15 bases spanning the gap. The CDR3 covers 15 residues. CDR1 is LGHDT and CDR2 is YNNKEL in the germline V gene (reference sequence).

This clone has a handful of counts. The chain has TRBV15 and TRBJ1-2; 8 positions agree with TRBD1. V shed 4 bases and J 6 bases; nucleotides not matched to a gene: 7. The CDR3 is 14 amino acids. The germline gives CDR1 LNHNV, CDR2 YYDKDF (reference sequence). CDR3 region: CATSTRLTGDGYTF. CDR3 nucleotide sequence: TGTGCCACCAGCACCAGATTGACAGGGGATGGCTACACCTTC.

The rearrangement links TRBV7-2 to TRBJ2-1, with 10 bases matching TRBD2. Per the germline V gene, CDR1 is SGHTA and CDR2 is FQGNSA. Trimming removed 5 bases from V and 6 bases from J; junction bases left unmatched: 10. The CDR3 length is 16 residues. The CDR3 DNA is TGTGCCAGCAGCAATCGGCCAGGACTAGCGGCCAATGAGCAGTTCTTC. Translating it yields CASSNRPGLAANEQFF.

The rearrangement joins TRBV30 to TRBJ2-5, with 8 bases matching TRBD2. Germline CDR1 GTSNPN, CDR2 SVGIG (reference sequence). V was pared by 2 bases and J by 4 bases, with 9 bases of the junction left unmatched. The CDR3 is 15 amino acids. The CDR3 DNA sequence: TGTGCCTGGAGTTTTGGACTAGCCGGTGCAGAGACCCAGTACTTC. As protein: CAWSFGLAGAETQYF.

This rearrangement joins TRBV28 to TRBJ2-7; a weak D match, TRBD2 (5 bases). Germline values: CDR1 MDHEN, CDR2 SYDVKM. This CDR3 comprises 14 residues. Trimming took off 2 bases at V and 2 bases at J, with 10 bases between the two ends. The CDR3 sequence is CASSLGQRTYEQYF. The CDR3 DNA follows: TGTGCCAGCAGTTTAGGCCAGCGGACCTACGAGCAGTACTTC.

V and J are TRBV2 and TRBJ1-1, with D perhaps TRBD1 (6 bases). The CDR3 length is 13 residues. Trimming shortened V by 10 bases and J by 1 base, and 13 bases separated the two germline ends. Germline CDR1 SNHLY, CDR2 FYNNEI. The CDR3 protein is CATKQGSNTEAFF. CDR3 nucleotide sequence: TGTGCCACGAAACAGGGCTCGAACACTGAAGCTTTCTTT.

This clone was detected a few times. This chain uses TRBV9 with TRBJ2-7; 10 bases map to TRBD1. Looked up from germline, CDR1 is SGDLS and CDR2 is YYNGEE. This CDR3 is 13 amino acids long. V shed 4 bases, J shed 6 bases, and the junction held 4 bases outside the gene matches. The CDR3 is CASSMTGGGEQYF. DNA for the CDR3: TGTGCCAGCAGCATGACAGGGGGCGGCGAGCAGTACTTC.

This clone showed up just a few times. The chain combines TRBV7-3 with TRBJ2-2; the match to TRBD2 covers 8 bases. Per germline, CDR1 SGHTA and CDR2 FQGTGA. Trimming took 4 bases from V and 6 from J; bases not matched to a gene: 7. The CDR3 loop spans 15 amino acids. This chain's CDR3 is CASSSQGLGAGELFF. As DNA, the CDR3 is TGTGCCAGCAGCTCACAGGGACTAGGGGCCGGGGAGCTGTTTTTT. The whole variable domain, remainder taken from reference TRBV7-3 and TRBJ2-2, is GAGVSQTPSNKVTEKGKYVELRCDPISGHTALYWYRQSLGQGPEFLIYFQGTGAADDSGLPNDRFFAVRPEGSVSTLKIQRTERGDSAVYLCASSSQGLGAGELFFGEGSRLTVL.

This clone was detected once. The genes are TRBV30 and TRBJ2-6, with a weak D call TRBD1 (5 bases). CDR1 is GTSNPN, CDR2 SVGIG, per germline (reference sequence). The CDR3 sequence is 16 residues long. The V end lost 1 base, the J end lost 0 bases, and 10 bases lay between the germline ends. Here the CDR3 reads CAWSGRAPSGANVLTF. DNA for the CDR3: TGTGCCTGGAGTGGCAGGGCACCCTCTGGGGCCAACGTCCTGACTTTC.

This clone has a handful of counts. The rearrangement uses TRBV4-1 and TRBJ1-6; 9 bases agree with TRBD1. Per the germline V gene, CDR1 is MGHRA and CDR2 is YSYEKL. Trimming took 2 bases from V and 9 from J; bases not matched to a gene: 5. The CDR3 runs to 15 residues. The CDR3 DNA sequence: TGCGCCAGCAGCCAACCGGGACAGGGTATTTCACCCCTCCACTTT. As protein: CASSQPGQGISPLHF.

V and J are TRBV7-6 and TRBJ2-1, with D perhaps matching TRBD1 (5 bases). The CDR3 loop spans 15 amino acids. CDR1 SGHVS and CDR2 FNYEAQ come from the germline V gene. V gave up 4 bases and J gave up 7 bases, with 17 bases separating them. The CDR3 DNA follows: TGTGCCAGCAGCTCCAATTATGGGGCGACGAATGAGCAGTTCTTC. It codes for CASSSNYGATNEQFF.

This sequence joins TRBV6-2 or TRBV6-3 and TRBJ2-1; 9 nucleotides match TRBD2. Losses at the gene ends were 6 bases for V and 6 bases for J; bases not matched to a gene: 9. Germline V gene sequence: CDR1 MNHEY, CDR2 SVGEGT. The CDR3 contains 15 residues. CDR3 region: CASRPHSGGGNEQFF. DNA of the CDR3: TGTGCCAGCAGGCCTCATAGCGGGGGAGGCAATGAGCAGTTCTTC.

The rearrangement joins TRBV27 to TRBJ2-3, with 8 bases identical to TRBD1. The CDR3 is 16 amino acids. CDR1 and CDR2 from the germline V gene are MNHEY and SMNVEV (reference sequence). Trimming cost V 8 bases and J 4 bases; bases outside gene matches: 14. Written as DNA, the CDR3 is TGTGCCAGCCTCCCAGTTTGGCAGGGGGCGGCAGATACGCAGTATTTT. This gives the protein CASLPVWQGAADTQYF.

The chain combines TRBV6-6 with TRBJ2-6; TRBD2 matches at 9 bases. Germline V gives CDR1 MNHNY, CDR2 SVGAGI (reference sequence). Trimming removed 5 bases from V and 0 bases from J; junction bases left unmatched: 17. The CDR3 covers 21 residues. In nucleotides, the CDR3 is TGTGCCAGCAGTCGGCCCTTGCGGGGGGGCCTCCCCGACTCTGGGGCCAACGTCCTGACTTTC. This gives the protein CASSRPLRGGLPDSGANVLTF.

V usage is TRBV7-2 and J usage is TRBJ1-2; TRBD1 matches at 9 bases. The germline V gene encodes CDR1 SGHTA and CDR2 FQGNSA. The J segment lost 4 bases and the V segment lost 2 bases, leaving 2 bases of the junction unmatched. The CDR3 consists of 14 residues. CDR3 residues: CASSLKTGGYGYTF. The CDR3 bases are TGTGCCAGCAGCTTAAAGACAGGGGGCTATGGCTACACCTTC. The variable domain in full, completed from reference TRBV7-2 and TRBJ1-2, reads GAGVSQSPSNKVTEKGKDVELRCDPISGHTALYWYRQSLGQGLEFLIYFQGNSAPDKSGLPSDRFSAERTGGSVSTLTIQRTQQEDSAVYLCASSLKTGGYGYTFGSGTRLTVV.

The rearrangement joins TRBV6-6 to TRBJ1-6; 9 positions match TRBD1. CDR3 size: 14 residues. V lost 8 bases to trimming and J lost 6 bases; unmatched junction nucleotides: 5. Per germline, CDR1 MNHNY and CDR2 SVGAGI (reference sequence). DNA for the CDR3: TGTGCCAGCCGACGACAGGGGGGTAATTCACCCCTCCACTTT. Translated: CASRRQGGNSPLHF.

This chain uses TRBV3-1 (or the pseudogene TRBV3-2) with TRBJ2-7; 8 bases line up with TRBD2. Germline trimming cut 3 bases from V and 9 bases from J; bases unmatched to any gene: 13. There are 15 residues in the CDR3. Germline loops: CDR1 LGHDT, CDR2 YNNKEL (reference sequence). CDR3 sequence: CASSQLAGLSTMQYF. Written as DNA, the CDR3 is TGTGCCAGCAGCCAGTTAGCGGGGCTGAGTACGATGCAGTACTTC.

The CDR3 nucleotides are TGTGCCAGTAGTATTGAGACTAGCGGGAGTCAAGAGACCCAGTACTTC. Amino acid sequence: CASSIETSGSQETQYF. The chain employs TRBV19 and TRBJ2-5; 12 bases align to TRBD2. There are 16 residues in the CDR3. Trimming at V came to 3 bases and at J to 2 bases, leaving 4 bases not matched to a gene. The germline V gene has CDR1 LNHDA and CDR2 SQIVND (reference sequence).